The 13 T cell receptor beta chains listed next were all sequenced from one sample in a study of identical twins. Via MiXCR, TCRdb re-called the 5' RACE reads, giving one row per CDR3 protein. In the table there are some 900,000 distinct CDR3 sequences, 9% to 15% of which are singletons. The sample was also reused in another study, on yellow fever vaccine responses in identical twins.

What was sequenced was PBMCs. The receptors here all came from a young woman in good health.

The CDR3 spells CSAPGQGSSPLHF. The CDR3 DNA sequence: TGCAGTGCACCGGGACAGGGGAGTTCACCCCTCCACTTT. The chain is built from TRBV20-1 and TRBJ1-6; 10 positions agree with TRBD1. Germline values: CDR1 DFQATT, CDR2 SNEGSKA (reference sequence). Losses at the gene ends were 6 bases for V and 9 bases for J; bases not matched to a gene: 5. The CDR3 contains 13 residues.

The J gene is TRBJ2-1, the V gene TRBV4-1; D gene uncertain. This CDR3 has 16 amino acids. The germline V gene has CDR1 MGHRA and CDR2 YSYEKL. Trimming left V 0 bases short and J 3 bases short, with 12 bases between. The CDR3 DNA follows: TGCGCCAGCAGCCAAGATTGGCGGTCTAACTACAATGAGCAGTTCTTC. Its protein product is CASSQDWRSNYNEQFF.

This clonotype has at least ten counts. The rearrangement joins TRBV7-8 to TRBJ2-4; 7 bases align to TRBD2. Unmatched junction bases numbered 13, after V lost 8 bases and J lost 0 bases. The CDR3 sequence is 17 residues long. The germline V gene encodes CDR1 SGHVS and CDR2 FQNEAQ. CDR3 DNA: TGTGCCAGCGGCCTGCGACGGGGGGATTCAGCCAAAAACATTCAGTACTTC. It specifies CASGLRRGDSAKNIQYF.

This clonotype was picked up one time. The chain carries TRBV10-3 and TRBJ2-3; either TRBD1 or TRBD2 may supply D (5 bases each). The V gene's germline CDR1 is ENHRY and CDR2 SYGVKD. The V and J ends lost 7 bases and 0 bases respectively, with 17 bases between them. The CDR3 spans 16 residues. CDR3 region: CAINPSPGRSTDTQYF. The CDR3 coding sequence is TGTGCCATCAATCCCAGCCCGGGGCGAAGCACAGATACGCAGTATTTT.

This chain joins TRBV7-9 and TRBJ1-1; 7 bases match TRBD1. Germline CDR1 is SEHNR and CDR2 is FQNEAQ (reference sequence). This CDR3 is 17 amino acids long. J gave up 0 bases and V 5 bases, and 12 bases lay outside the gene matches. The CDR3 spells CASSTLDRATMNTEAFF. The CDR3 DNA sequence: TGTGCCAGCAGCACCCTAGACAGGGCCACAATGAACACTGAAGCTTTCTTT.

This clonotype was seen a few times. The rearrangement uses TRBV5-1 and TRBJ2-2; 7 bases map to TRBD2. V lost 4 bases to trimming and J lost 2 bases; unmatched junction nucleotides: 5. There are 15 residues in the CDR3. CDR1 is SGHRS, CDR2 YFSETQ, per germline. The CDR3 here is CASSLRDYNTGELFF. DNA for the CDR3: TGCGCCAGCAGCCTCCGGGACTACAACACCGGGGAGCTGTTTTTT.

V is TRBV20-1 and J is TRBJ2-1; TRBD1 aligns across 7 bases. With 7 bases clipped from V and 2 bases from J, the junction kept 11 bases outside the gene matches. CDR3 length: 15 residues. CDR1 is DFQATT and CDR2 is SNEGSKA in the germline V gene (reference sequence). CDR3: CSVQQGSATYNEQFF. CDR3 bases: TGCAGTGTCCAACAGGGGTCCGCTACCTACAATGAGCAGTTCTTC.

The chain has TRBV11-2 and TRBJ2-7; tentatively, D is TRBD1 (5 bases). This CDR3 has 16 amino acids. The V end lost 1 base, the J end lost 4 bases, and 17 bases lay between the germline ends. Germline values: CDR1 SGHAT, CDR2 FQNNGV. Written as DNA, the CDR3 is TGTGCCAGCAGCTTAGCCGGTCTCAGGGTGGGGTACGAGCAGTACTTC. Translation: CASSLAGLRVGYEQYF.

The chain employs TRBV19 and TRBJ1-5; maybe TRBD1 (5 bases). CDR1 and CDR2 (germline): LNHDA, SQIVND (reference sequence). Trimming removed 3 bases from V and 5 bases from J, with 8 bases in between. The CDR3 runs to 13 residues. CDR3 nucleotide sequence: TGTGCCAGTAGTATGAGGGGTGATCAGCCCCAGCATTTT. Its translation is CASSMRGDQPQHF.

V and J are TRBV7-9 and TRBJ2-5, with TRBD2 identical over 14 bases. The CDR3 extends over 16 amino acids. V shed 5 bases and J 5 bases; nucleotides not matched to a gene: 7. Germline lookup yields CDR1 SEHNR and CDR2 FQNEAQ (reference sequence). The DNA of the CDR3 is TGTGCCAGCAGCCAGGGGACTAGCGGGGGCTGGGAGACCCAGTACTTC. Amino acid sequence: CASSQGTSGGWETQYF.

This clonotype was seen at least ten times. The rearrangement uses TRBV29-1 and TRBJ2-3, with unresolved D. The germline gives CDR1 SQVTM, CDR2 ANQGSEA. The CDR3 runs 12 residues. Trimming cost V 4 bases and J 2 bases, with 7 bases left between them. CDR3 bases: TGCAGCGTTGTTCCGGTCACAGATACGCAGTATTTT. Its translation is CSVVPVTDTQYF.

This clonotype was picked up a small number of times. The V and J genes are TRBV6-5 and TRBJ2-2; 7 bases are shared with TRBD2. The CDR3 has 16 amino acids. CDR1 MNHEY and CDR2 SVGAGI come from the germline V gene. The junction had 9 bases not matched to a gene; V was cut back by 2 bases and J by 6 bases. CDR3 DNA: TGTGCCAGCAGTTACATGGCTAGCGGCCGAGCCGGGGAGCTGTTTTTT. It specifies CASSYMASGRAGELFF.

The rearrangement uses TRBV7-9 and TRBJ2-5, with TRBD2 as a possible D gene (5 bases). V dropped 1 base and J dropped 5 bases, with 23 bases sitting between them. Per germline, CDR1 SEHNR and CDR2 FQNEAQ (reference sequence). The CDR3 extends over 18 amino acids. The chain's CDR3 is CASSLVPNYGVPRETQYF. The CDR3 bases are TGTGCCAGCAGCTTAGTTCCAAACTACGGGGTGCCCCGGGAGACCCAGTACTTC.